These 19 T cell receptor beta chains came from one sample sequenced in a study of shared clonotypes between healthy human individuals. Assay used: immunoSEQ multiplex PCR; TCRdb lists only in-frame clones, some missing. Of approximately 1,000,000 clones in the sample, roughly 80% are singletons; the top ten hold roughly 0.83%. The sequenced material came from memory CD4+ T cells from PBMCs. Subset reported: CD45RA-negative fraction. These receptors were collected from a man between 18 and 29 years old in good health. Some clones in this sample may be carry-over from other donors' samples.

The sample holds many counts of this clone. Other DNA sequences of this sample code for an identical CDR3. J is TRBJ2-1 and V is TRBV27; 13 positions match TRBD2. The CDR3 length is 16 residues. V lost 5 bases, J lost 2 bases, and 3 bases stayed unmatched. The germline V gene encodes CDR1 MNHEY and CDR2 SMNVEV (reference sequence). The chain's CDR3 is CASSRLAGGPYNEQFF. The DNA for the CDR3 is TGTGCCAGCAGTCGACTAGCGGGAGGACCCTACAATGAGCAGTTCTTC.

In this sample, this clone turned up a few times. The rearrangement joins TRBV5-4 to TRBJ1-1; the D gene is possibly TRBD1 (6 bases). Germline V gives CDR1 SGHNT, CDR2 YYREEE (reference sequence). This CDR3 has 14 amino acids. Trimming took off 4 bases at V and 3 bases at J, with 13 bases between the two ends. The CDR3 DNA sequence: TGTGCCAGCAGCCCAGGGGCTGGGGACACTGAAGCTTTCTTT. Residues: CASSPGAGDTEAFF.

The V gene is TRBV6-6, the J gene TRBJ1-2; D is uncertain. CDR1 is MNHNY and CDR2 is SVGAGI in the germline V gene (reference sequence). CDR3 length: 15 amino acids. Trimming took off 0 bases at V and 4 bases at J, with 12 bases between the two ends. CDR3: CASSYSITGSYGYTF. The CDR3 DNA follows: TGTGCCAGCAGTTACTCGATAACTGGGTCCTATGGCTACACCTTC.

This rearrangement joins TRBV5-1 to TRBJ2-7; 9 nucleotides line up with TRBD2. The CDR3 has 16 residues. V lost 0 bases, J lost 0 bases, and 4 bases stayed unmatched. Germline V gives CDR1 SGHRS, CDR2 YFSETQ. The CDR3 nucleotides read TGCGCCAGCAGCTTGGAGCTAGCGGGAAGCTCCTACGAGCAGTACTTC. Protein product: CASSLELAGSSYEQYF.

In DNA form, the CDR3 reads TGTGCCAGCAGCCCCCGACCAGCGGTGAACACCGGGGAGCTGTTTTTT. Residues: CASSPRPAVNTGELFF. The genes are TRBV9 and TRBJ2-2, with a tentative D call TRBD2 (5 bases). The ends were cut back, 4 bases at V and 1 base at J, with 14 bases in the middle. This CDR3 is built from 16 residues. CDR1 and CDR2 (germline): SGDLS, YYNGEE.

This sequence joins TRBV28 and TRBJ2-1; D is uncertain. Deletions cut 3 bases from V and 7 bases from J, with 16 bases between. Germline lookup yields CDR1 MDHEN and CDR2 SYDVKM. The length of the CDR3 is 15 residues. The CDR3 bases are TGTGCCAGCAGTTTTCTAGGGCCAATTAAAAATGAGCAGTTCTTC. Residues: CASSFLGPIKNEQFF.

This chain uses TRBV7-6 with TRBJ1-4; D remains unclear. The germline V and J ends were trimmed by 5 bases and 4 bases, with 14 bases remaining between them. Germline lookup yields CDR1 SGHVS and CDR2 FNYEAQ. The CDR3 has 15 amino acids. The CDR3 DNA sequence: TGTGCCAGCAGCCTCGAAAAGGCTTTTAATGAAAAACTGTTTTTT. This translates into CASSLEKAFNEKLFF.

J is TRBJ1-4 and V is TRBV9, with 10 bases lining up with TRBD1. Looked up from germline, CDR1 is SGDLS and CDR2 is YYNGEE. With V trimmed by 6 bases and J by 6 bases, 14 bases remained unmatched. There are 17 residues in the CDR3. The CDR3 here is CASTRGTGVVSYEKLFF. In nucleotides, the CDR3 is TGTGCCAGCACCAGAGGGACAGGGGTGGTTTCGTATGAAAAACTGTTTTTT.

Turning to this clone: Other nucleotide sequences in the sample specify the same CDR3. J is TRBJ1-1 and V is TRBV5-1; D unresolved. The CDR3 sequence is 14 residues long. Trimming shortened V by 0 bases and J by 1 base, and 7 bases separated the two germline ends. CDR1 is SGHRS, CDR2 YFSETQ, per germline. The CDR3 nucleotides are TGCGCCAGCAGCTTGGGTCCACAGAACACTGAAGCTTTCTTT. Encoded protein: CASSLGPQNTEAFF. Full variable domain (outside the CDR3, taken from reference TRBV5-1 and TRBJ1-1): KAGVTQTPRYLIKTRGQQVTLSCSPISGHRSVSWYQQTPGQGLQFLFEYFSETQRNKGNFPGRFSGRQFSNSRSEMNVSTLELGDSALYLCASSLGPQNTEAFFGQGTRLTVV.

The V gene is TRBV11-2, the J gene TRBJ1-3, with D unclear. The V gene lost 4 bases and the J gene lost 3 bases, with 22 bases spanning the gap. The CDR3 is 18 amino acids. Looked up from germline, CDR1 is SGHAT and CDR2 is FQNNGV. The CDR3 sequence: CASSSGYFSAPGGNTIYF. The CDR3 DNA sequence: TGTGCCAGCAGCTCCGGCTATTTCTCGGCCCCCGGTGGAAACACCATATATTTT.

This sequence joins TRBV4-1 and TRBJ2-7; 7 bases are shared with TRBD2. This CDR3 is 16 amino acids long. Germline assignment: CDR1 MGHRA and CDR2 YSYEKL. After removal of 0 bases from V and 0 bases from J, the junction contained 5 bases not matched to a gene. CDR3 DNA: TGCGCCAGCAGCCAAGAGGAGCGGGACTACTCCTACGAGCAGTACTTC. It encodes CASSQEERDYSYEQYF.

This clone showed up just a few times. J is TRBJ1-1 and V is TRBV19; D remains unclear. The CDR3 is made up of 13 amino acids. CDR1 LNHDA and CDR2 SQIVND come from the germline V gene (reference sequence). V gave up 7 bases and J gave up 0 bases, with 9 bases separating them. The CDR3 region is CASTLMMNTEAFF. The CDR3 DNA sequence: TGTGCCAGTACCCTAATGATGAACACTGAAGCTTTCTTT.

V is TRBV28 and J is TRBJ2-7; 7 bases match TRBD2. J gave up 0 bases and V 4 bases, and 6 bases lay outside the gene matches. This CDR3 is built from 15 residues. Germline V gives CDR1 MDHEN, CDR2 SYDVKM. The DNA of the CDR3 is TGTGCCAGCAGTTCAGCAGCTAGCGGCTCCTACGAGCAGTACTTC. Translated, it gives CASSSAASGSYEQYF.

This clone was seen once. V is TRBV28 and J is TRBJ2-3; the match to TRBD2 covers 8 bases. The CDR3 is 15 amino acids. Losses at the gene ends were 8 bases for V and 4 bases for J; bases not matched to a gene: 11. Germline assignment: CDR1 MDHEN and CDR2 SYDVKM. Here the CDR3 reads CASRGSGRGADTQYF. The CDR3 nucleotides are TGTGCCAGCCGGGGAAGCGGGAGAGGGGCAGATACGCAGTATTTT.

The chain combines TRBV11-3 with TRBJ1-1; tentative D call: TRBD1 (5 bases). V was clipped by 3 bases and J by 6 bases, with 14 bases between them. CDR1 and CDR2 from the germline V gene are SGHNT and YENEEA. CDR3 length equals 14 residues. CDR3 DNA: TGTGCCAGCAGCTTTCAGGGATCCTCGGCTGAAGCTTTCTTT. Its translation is CASSFQGSSAEAFF. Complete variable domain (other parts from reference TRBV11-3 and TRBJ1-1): EAGVVQSPRYKIIEKKQPVAFWCNPISGHNTLYWYLQNLGQGPELLIRYENEEAVDDSQLPKDRFSAERLKGVDSTLKIQPAELGDSAVYLCASSFQGSSAEAFFGQGTRLTVV.

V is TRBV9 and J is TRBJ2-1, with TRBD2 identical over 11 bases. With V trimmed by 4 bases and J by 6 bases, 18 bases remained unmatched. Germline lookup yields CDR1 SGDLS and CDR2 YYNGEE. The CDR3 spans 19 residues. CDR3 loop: CASSPLAPKTSGRVNEQFF. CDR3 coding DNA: TGTGCCAGCAGCCCCTTAGCCCCCAAAACTAGCGGGAGAGTCAATGAGCAGTTCTTC. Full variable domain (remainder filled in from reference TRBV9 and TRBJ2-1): DSGVTQTPKHLITATGQRVTLRCSPRSGDLSVYWYQQSLDQGLQFLIQYYNGEERAKGNILERFSAQQFPDLHSELNLSSLELGDSALYFCASSPLAPKTSGRVNEQFFGPGTRLTVL.

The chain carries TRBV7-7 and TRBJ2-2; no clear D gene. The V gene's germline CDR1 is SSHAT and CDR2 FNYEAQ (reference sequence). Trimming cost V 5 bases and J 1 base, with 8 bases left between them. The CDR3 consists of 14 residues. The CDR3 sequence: CASSPWGNTGELFF. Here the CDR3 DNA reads TGTGCCAGCAGCCCATGGGGGAACACCGGGGAGCTGTTTTTT.

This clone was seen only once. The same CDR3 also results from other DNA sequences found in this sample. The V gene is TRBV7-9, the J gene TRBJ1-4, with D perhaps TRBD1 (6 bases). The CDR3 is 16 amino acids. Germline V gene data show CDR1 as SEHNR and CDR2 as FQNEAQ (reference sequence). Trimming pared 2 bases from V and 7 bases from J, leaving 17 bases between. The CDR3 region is CASSLTGGEGGEKLFF. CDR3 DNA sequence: TGTGCCAGCAGCTTAACCGGGGGCGAGGGAGGTGAAAAACTGTTTTTT. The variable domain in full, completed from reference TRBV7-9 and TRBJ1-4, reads DTGVSQNPRHKITKRGQNVTFRCDPISEHNRLYWYRQTLGQGPEFLTYFQNEAQLEKSRLLSDRFSAERPKGSFSTLEIQRTEQGDSAMYLCASSLTGGEGGEKLFFGSGTQLSVL.

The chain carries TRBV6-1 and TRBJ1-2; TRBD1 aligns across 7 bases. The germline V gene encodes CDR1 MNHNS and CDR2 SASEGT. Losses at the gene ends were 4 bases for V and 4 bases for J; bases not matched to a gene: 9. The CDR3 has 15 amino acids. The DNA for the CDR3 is TGTGCCAGCAGTGCTAGGACAGGCACAGTCTATGGCTACACCTTC. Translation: CASSARTGTVYGYTF.